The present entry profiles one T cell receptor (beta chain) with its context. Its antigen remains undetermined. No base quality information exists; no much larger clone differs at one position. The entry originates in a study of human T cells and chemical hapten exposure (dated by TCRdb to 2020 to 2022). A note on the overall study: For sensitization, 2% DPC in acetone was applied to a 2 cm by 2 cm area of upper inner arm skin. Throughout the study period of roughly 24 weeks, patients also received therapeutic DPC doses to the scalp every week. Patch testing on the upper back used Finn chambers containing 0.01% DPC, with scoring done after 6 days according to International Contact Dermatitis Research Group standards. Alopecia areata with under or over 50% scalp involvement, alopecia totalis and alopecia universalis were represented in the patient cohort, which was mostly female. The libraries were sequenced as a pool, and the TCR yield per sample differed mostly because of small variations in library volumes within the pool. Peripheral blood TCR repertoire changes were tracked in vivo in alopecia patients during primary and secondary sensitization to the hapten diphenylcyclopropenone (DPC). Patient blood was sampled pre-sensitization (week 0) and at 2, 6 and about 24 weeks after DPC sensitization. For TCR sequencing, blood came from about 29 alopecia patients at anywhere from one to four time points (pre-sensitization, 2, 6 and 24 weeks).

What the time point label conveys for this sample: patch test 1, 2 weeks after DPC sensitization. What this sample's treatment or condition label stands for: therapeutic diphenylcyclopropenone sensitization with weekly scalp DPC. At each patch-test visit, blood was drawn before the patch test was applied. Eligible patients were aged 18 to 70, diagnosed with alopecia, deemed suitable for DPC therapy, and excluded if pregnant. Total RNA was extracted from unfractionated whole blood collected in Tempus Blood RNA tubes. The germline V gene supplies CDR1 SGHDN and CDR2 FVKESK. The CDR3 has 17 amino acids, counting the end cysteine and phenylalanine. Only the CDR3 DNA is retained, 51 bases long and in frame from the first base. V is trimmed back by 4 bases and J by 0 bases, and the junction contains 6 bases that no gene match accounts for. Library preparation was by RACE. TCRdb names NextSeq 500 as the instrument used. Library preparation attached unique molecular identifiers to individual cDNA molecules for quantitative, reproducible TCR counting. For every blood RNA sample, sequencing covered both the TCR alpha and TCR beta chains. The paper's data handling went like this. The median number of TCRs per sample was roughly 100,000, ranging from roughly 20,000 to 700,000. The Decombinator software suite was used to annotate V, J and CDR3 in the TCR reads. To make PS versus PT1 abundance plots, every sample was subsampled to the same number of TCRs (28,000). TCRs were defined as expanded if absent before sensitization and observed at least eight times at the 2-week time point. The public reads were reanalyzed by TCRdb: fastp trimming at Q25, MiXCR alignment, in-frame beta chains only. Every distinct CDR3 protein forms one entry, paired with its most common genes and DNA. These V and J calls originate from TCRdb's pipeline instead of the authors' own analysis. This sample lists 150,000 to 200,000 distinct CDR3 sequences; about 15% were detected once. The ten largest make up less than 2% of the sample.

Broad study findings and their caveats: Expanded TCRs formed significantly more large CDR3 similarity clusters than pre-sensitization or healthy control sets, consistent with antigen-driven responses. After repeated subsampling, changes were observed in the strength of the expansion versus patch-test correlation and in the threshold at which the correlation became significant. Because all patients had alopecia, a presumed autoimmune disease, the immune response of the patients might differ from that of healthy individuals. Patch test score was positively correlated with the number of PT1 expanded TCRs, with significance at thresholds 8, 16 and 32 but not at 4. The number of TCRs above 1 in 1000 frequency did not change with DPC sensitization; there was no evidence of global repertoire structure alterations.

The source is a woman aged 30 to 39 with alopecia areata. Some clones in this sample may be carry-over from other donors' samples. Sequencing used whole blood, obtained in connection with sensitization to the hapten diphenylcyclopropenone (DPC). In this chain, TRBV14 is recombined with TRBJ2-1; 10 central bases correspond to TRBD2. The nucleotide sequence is TGTGCCAGCAGCCCTCTAGCGGGAGTGGGCTCCTACAATGAGCAGTTCTTC. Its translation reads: CASSPLAGVGSYNEQFF. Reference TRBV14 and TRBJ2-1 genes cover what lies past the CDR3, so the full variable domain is EAGVTQFPSHSVIEKGQTVTLRCDPISGHDNLYWYRRVMGKEIKFLLHFVKESKQDESGMPNNRFLAERTGGTYSTLKVQPAELEDSGVYFCASSPLAGVGSYNEQFFGPGTRLTVL.